This entry lists 5 T cell receptor beta chains sequenced from one sample in a study of regulatory T cells in long-lasting Graves disease. Specified time point: newly diagnosed GD, antithyroid drugs for less than 3 months. There was RNA extracted from PBMCs, and the TCR library was made from it. Investigators prepared the TCR beta libraries by applying iRepertoire HTBI primers and Arm-PCR of CDR3 regions. TCRdb re-called the multiplex PCR reads through MiXCR, storing one row per CDR3 protein. Here the sample spans about 320,000 distinct CDR3 sequences, under 20% being singletons. The sequencing here drew on peripheral blood mononuclear cells (PBMCs), taken at new diagnosis, from a patient treated with antithyroid drugs. All receptors derive from a female donor with Graves disease.

This clonotype was recorded at least ten times. The chain is built from TRBV9 and TRBJ1-6; D not certain. Germline CDR1 SGDLS, CDR2 YYNGEE. CDR3 length equals 14 residues. V was pared by 3 bases and J by 5 bases, with 9 bases between. The CDR3 DNA is TGTGCCAGCAGCGAGAGACTCGATAATTCACCCCTCCACTTT. This encodes CASSERLDNSPLHF.

This clonotype was recorded at least ten times. The rearrangement joins TRBV2 to TRBJ1-5; the D gene is possibly TRBD1 (5 bases). Trimming cost V 7 bases and J 2 bases, with 15 bases left between them. CDR3 length: 15 residues. The germline CDR1 and CDR2 sequences are SNHLY and FYNNEI. The CDR3 loop is CASTQALGGNQPQHF. The CDR3 bases are TGTGCCAGCACGCAGGCCCTAGGGGGCAATCAGCCCCAGCATTTT.

About this clonotype: The junction and the germline gene differ at one end; a read error may be behind it. The chain joins TRBV7-7 to TRBJ2-1; D possibly corresponds to TRBD1 (5 bases). CDR3 length: 13 residues. Germline V lookup: CDR1 SSHAT, CDR2 FNYEAQ (reference sequence). CDR3: CASSLGVENEQFF. The CDR3 bases are TGTGCTAGCAGCTTAGGGGTGGAAAATGAGCAGTTCTTC.

This clonotype was detected a few times. A junction boundary mismatches the germline segment, possibly from a read error. V and J are TRBV12-3 or TRBV12-4 and TRBJ2-1, with 9 nucleotides matching TRBD2. There are 19 residues in the CDR3. The CDR3 loop reads CASSWGAAASGTGYSEQFF. CDR3 coding DNA: TGTGCCAGCAGTTGGGGGGCAGCCGCTAGCGGGACCGGGTACAGTGAGCAGTTCTTC.

On this clonotype: The conserved final phenylalanine or tryptophan is absent from the CDR3, which likely points to a read error. The chain has TRBV12-3 or TRBV12-4 and TRBJ2-2; D ambiguous. The CDR3 extends over 12 amino acids. Trimming cost V 0 bases and J 7 bases, with 3 bases left between them. CDR3 bases: TGTGCCAGCAGTTTAGCGGGCGGGGAGCTGTTTCTT. Residues: CASSLAGGELFL.